The clone carrying this TCR beta chain was recorded a few times. The sample originates from a study of blood T cell repertoires in COVID-19. Looking at the study overall: Acute and convalescent COVID-19 samples came from the United States, Italy and Spain. T cells, B-cell-depleted T cells, or PBMCs provided the cDNA or gDNA that served as material.

Original processing methods: Estimation of nucleated cell counts relied on the amplification of reference gene primers. TCRdb's copy holds only in-frame clones and misses some; the assay was immunoSEQ multiplex PCR. Clonal size and the V and J genes are those of that table, whereas D and trimming came from the DNA. The table shows about 160,000 clones, with about 81% occurring only once. The CDR3 extends over 15 amino acids. Germline V gene data show CDR1 as SNHLY and CDR2 as FYNNEI. J gave up 6 bases and V 11 bases, and 15 bases lay outside the gene matches. The clonotype originates from a woman of 80 years or more with acute or convalescent COVID-19. The material sequenced was peripheral blood. The rearrangement links TRBV2 to TRBJ1-2, with 10 bases fitting TRBD1. CDR3 loop: CAGRQDRGGGHGYTF. The CDR3, as DNA: TGTGCCGGCCGACAGGACAGGGGGGGCGGGCATGGCTACACCTTC.